The sequence of this T cell receptor (beta chain) was determined in a study of blood T cell repertoires in COVID-19. Study-wide context: From the United States, Italy and Spain came samples of acute and convalescent COVID-19.

The protocol was immunoSEQ multiplex PCR, while the TCRdb copy is restricted to in-frame clones and leaves out a portion. The table includes 250,000 to 400,000 clones, about 87% detected once. This clone was found a few times. V was pared by 2 bases and J by 5 bases, with 13 bases between. The CDR3 contains 15 residues. The germline CDR1 and CDR2 sequences are KGHSH and LQKENI. Seattle-derived patients entered the study during active infection and were followed longitudinally. Specimen: peripheral blood. This chain links TRBV18 with TRBJ1-5; D not certain. This receptor was identified in a woman between 25 and 40 years old with COVID-19, enrolled during active disease. The CDR3 DNA sequence: TGTGCCAGCTCACCAGATTCGGGAAGGGATCAGCCCCAGCATTTT. Its protein is CASSPDSGRDQPQHF.